The entry that follows covers one TCR beta chain sequence. This clonotype was observed many times. Its antigen specificity is not known. No quality values exist for individual bases; no much larger clone is one base distant. This record belongs to a study of early T cells in non-severe SARS-CoV-2 infection (dated by TCRdb to 2020 to 2023). As for the study more broadly: Because TCR sequencing relied on bulk RNA taken from unsorted whole blood, pairing of alpha and beta chains was not possible.

To prepare the library, 5' RACE was applied. Sequenced using a NextSeq 500. To correct for sequencing error and PCR bias, the TCR library protocol tagged individual cDNA molecules with unique molecular identifiers. Sequencing covered both TCR alpha and beta chains, and within each sample the abundances of alpha and beta sequences were tightly co-correlated. The authors processed their data as follows. Decombinator V4 was used to perform V gene, J gene and CDR3 annotation of TCR sequences. Expanded TCRs were defined as changing significantly between any two time points under a Poisson model with p below 0.0001. TCR abundances were normalised to the total number of TCRs sequenced per sample and were expressed as counts per million. VDJdb, accessed 1 November 2021, was searched for CMV, EBV and SARS-CoV-2 annotated TCRs, excluding TCRs annotated for multiple antigens. The raw public reads went through TCRdb reprocessing: fastp at Q25, MiXCR clone calling, in-frame beta chains kept. Every distinct CDR3 protein forms one entry, paired with its most common genes and DNA. The V and J calls and clone size are TCRdb's, not the authors'. Recorded for this sample are 35,000 to 50,000 distinct CDR3 sequences; roughly 7.1% of them occurred a single time. 4% to 5.5% of the sample rests with the top ten.

A case-control design nested within a healthcare worker cohort in London, UK, was used, with weekly nasopharyngeal swab PCR tests and blood sampling performed. Between 23 and 31 March 2020, the week of the UK lockdown, healthcare workers were enrolled and then followed up weekly for as long as 16 weeks. What the authors observed across the whole study: VDJdb matching was skewed toward anti-spike CD8 responses and likely underestimated virus-specific expansions, missing private and CD4 specificities.

The sample was whole blood. The TCR originated in an adult who was a healthcare worker with PCR-confirmed SARS-CoV-2 infection or an uninfected control (not recorded which).

The CDR3 amino acid sequence is: CASSSPTGYAGELFF. The base sequence is TGTGCCAGCAGCTCACCGACTGGCTACGCCGGGGAGCTGTTTTTT. The chain joins TRBV7-3 to TRBJ2-2, with an unclear D gene assignment. Cut back by 4 bases and 6 bases, the V and J ends lie 15 bases apart. Counted from cysteine to phenylalanine, this CDR3 has 15 amino acids. Only the CDR3 part of the read is kept: 45 bases, read in frame from the first base. Looking up the germline V gene yields CDR1 SGHTA and CDR2 FQGTGA.